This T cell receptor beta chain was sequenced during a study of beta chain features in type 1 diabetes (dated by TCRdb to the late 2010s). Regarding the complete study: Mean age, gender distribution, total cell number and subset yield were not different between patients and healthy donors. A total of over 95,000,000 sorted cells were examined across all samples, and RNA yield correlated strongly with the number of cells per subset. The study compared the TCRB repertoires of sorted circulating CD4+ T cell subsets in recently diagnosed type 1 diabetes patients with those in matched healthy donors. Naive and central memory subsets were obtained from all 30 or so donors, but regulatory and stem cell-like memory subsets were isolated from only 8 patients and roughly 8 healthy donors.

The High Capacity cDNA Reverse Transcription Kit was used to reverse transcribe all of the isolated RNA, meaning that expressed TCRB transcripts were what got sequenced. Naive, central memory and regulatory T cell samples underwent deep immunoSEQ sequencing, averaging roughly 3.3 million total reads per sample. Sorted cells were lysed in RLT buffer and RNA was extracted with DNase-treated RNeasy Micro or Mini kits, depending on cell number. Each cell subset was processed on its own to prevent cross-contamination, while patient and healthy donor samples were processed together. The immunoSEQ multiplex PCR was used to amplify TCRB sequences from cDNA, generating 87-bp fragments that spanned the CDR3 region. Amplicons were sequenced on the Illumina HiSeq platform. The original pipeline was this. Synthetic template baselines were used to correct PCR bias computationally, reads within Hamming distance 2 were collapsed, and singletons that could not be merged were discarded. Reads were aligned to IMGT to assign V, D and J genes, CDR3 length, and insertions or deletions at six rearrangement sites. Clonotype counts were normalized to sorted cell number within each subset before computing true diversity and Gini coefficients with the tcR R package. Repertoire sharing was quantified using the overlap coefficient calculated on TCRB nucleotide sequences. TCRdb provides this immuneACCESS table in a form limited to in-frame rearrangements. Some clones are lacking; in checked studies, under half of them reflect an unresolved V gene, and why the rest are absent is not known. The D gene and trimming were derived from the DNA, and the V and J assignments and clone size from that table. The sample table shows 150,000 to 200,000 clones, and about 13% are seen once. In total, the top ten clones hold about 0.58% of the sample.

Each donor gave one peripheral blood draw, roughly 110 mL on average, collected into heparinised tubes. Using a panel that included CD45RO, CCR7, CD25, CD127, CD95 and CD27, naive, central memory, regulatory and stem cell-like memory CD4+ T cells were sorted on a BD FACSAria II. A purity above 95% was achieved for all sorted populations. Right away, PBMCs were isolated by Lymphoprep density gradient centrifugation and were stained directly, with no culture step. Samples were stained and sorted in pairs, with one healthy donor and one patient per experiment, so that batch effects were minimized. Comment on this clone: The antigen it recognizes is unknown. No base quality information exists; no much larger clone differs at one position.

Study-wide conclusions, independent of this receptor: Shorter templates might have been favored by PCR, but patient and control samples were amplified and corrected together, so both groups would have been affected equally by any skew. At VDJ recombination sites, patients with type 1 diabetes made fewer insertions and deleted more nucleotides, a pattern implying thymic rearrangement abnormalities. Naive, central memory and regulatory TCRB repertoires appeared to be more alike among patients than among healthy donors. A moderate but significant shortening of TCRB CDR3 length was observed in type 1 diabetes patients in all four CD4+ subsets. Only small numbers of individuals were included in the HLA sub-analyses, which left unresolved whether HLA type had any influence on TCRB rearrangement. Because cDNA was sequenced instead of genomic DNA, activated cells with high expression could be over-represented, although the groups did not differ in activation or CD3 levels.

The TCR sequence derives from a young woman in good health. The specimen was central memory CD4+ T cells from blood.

CDR3 loop: CASSRRTSGSGEQYF. The bases read TGTGCCAGCAGCCGGAGGACTAGCGGGAGCGGCGAGCAGTACTTC. The receptor chain draws on TRBV16 and TRBJ2-7, with 13 central nucleotides matching TRBD2. In the germline V gene, CDR1 corresponds to KGHSY and CDR2 to FQNENV. Counted from cysteine to phenylalanine, this CDR3 has 15 amino acids. Only the CDR3 DNA is retained, 45 bases long and in frame from the first base. V is pruned by 4 bases and J by 6 bases, leaving 6 bases of the junction without a gene match.